Presented here are 30 T cell receptor beta chains from one specimen sequenced in a study of molecular identifiers for immune sequencing clone quantification. TCRdb re-called the PCR reads through MiXCR, storing one row per CDR3 protein. Counted here are 600,000 to 650,000 distinct CDR3 sequences, approximately 20% occurring once; the ten biggest clones make up roughly 0.9%. Sequences were obtained from naive CD8+ T cells from blood, with Jurkat cell RNA spiked in. Stated subset: FACS-sorted CD8+CD4-CCR7+CD45RA+ naive T cells. Receptors were obtained from a human donor in good health. Some libraries in this study had Jurkat cell RNA spiked in.

This clonotype was recorded only once. Possible read error: a much larger clone is one base away. This chain joins TRBV7-9 and TRBJ2-1; TRBD1 agrees at 7 bases. The V segment lost 8 bases and the J segment 9 bases; nucleotides outside the gene matches: 13. The length of the CDR3 is 14 residues. Germline V CDR1 and CDR2: SEHNR, FQNEAQ (reference sequence). The CDR3 DNA sequence: TGTGCCAGCGGCTCATACCAGGGGGATGGTGAGCAGTTCTTC. It yields the protein CASGSYQGDGEQFF. The full variable domain, in which reference TRBV7-9 and TRBJ2-1 provide the parts outside the CDR3, is DTGVSQNPRHKITKRGQNVTFRCDPISEHNRLYWYRQTLGQGPEFLTYFQNEAQLEKSRLLSDRFSAERPKGSFSTLEIQRTEQGDSAMYLCASGSYQGDGEQFFGPGTRLTVL.

V and J are TRBV27 and TRBJ2-7; unclear D gene. From germline, CDR1 is MNHEY and CDR2 SMNVEV (reference sequence). Between the trimmed V and J ends, which lost 0 bases and 2 bases, there was a span of 14 bases. This CDR3 contains 16 residues. CDR3 protein: CASSLSAPGLTYEQYF. The CDR3 DNA reads as TGTGCCAGCAGTTTATCGGCTCCCGGGTTAACCTACGAGCAGTACTTC.

Points on this clonotype: Just one base apart from a much larger clone, this may be a read error. The chain recombines TRBV20-1 with TRBJ2-3, with a possible D match to TRBD2 (6 bases). Germline V gene lookup returns CDR1 DFQATT and CDR2 SNEGSKA (reference sequence). This CDR3 is built from 15 residues. Trimming removed 1 base at V and 8 bases at J, with 19 bases between. The CDR3 loop is CSARGLALAGGTQYF. DNA for the CDR3: TGCAGTGCTAGAGGGCTAGCGCTCGCCGGAGGTACGCAGTATTTT.

This clonotype has ten or more counts. V gene TRBV16 combines with J gene TRBJ2-6; no clear D. Germline V gene sequence: CDR1 KGHSY, CDR2 FQNENV. Trimming took 2 bases from V and 6 from J, leaving 11 bases between them. This CDR3 is built from 15 residues. This CDR3 reads CASSQVTLTANVLTF. CDR3 DNA sequence: TGTGCCAGCAGCCAAGTCACATTAACGGCCAACGTCCTGACTTTC.

At least ten counts were recorded for this clonotype. This chain uses TRBV24-1 with TRBJ2-2, with D uncertain. Between the trimmed V and J ends, which lost 9 bases and 0 bases, there was a span of 10 bases. There are 14 residues in the CDR3. CDR1 is KGHDR and CDR2 is SFDVKD in the germline V gene. The CDR3 loop is CATGHRSNTGELFF. The CDR3 DNA follows: TGTGCCACCGGGCACAGATCGAACACCGGGGAGCTGTTTTTT.

This clonotype was detected many times. CDR3 DNA: TGTGCCAGCAGCTTATCAGGGGCTAGCTCCTACAATGAGCAGTTCTTC. Translated, it gives CASSLSGASSYNEQFF. This chain uses TRBV7-8 with TRBJ2-1; D perhaps matches TRBD1 (6 bases). The length of the CDR3 is 16 residues. V was clipped by 2 bases and J by 0 bases, with 11 bases between them. From germline, CDR1 is SGHVS and CDR2 FQNEAQ.

Comment on this clonotype: A read error is possible here, since a much larger clone lies one base away. Given the absence of the conserved phenylalanine or tryptophan at the CDR3 end, a read error is likely. V usage is TRBV7-9 and J usage is TRBJ1-3, with D possibly being TRBD1 (5 bases). The CDR3 runs 15 residues. Germline V gene lookup returns CDR1 SEHNR and CDR2 FQNEAQ (reference sequence). V lost 5 bases to trimming and J lost 3 bases, with 14 bases between them. The CDR3 here is CASSPRTFFGNTIYS. CDR3 nucleotide sequence: TGTGCCAGCAGCCCCCGGACATTTTTTGGAAACACCATATATTCT.

This clonotype was found many times. V is TRBV19 and J is TRBJ2-3; no definite D call. Germline CDR1 is LNHDA and CDR2 is SQIVND (reference sequence). The CDR3 has 13 amino acids. V was clipped by 8 bases and J by 2 bases, with 11 bases between them. The CDR3 reads CASQSFDTDTQYF. In DNA form, the CDR3 reads TGTGCCAGTCAATCTTTTGACACAGATACGCAGTATTTT.

Regarding this clonotype: A much larger clone lies one base from this, so it may be a read error. V usage is TRBV5-3 and J usage is TRBJ1-1; the D is unclear. TRBV5-3 is labeled an ORF, and its function is uncertain. CDR3 length: 12 amino acids. This chain's CDR3 is CDSSFMGTEAFF. DNA of the CDR3: TGTGACAGCAGCTTCATGGGCACTGAAGCTTTCTTT.

This clonotype occurred many times. V is TRBV7-6 and J is TRBJ1-1; TRBD1 matches at 7 bases. CDR3 length equals 14 residues. The J segment lost 3 bases and the V segment lost 4 bases, leaving 5 bases of the junction unmatched. The germline V gene has CDR1 SGHVS and CDR2 FNYEAQ. CDR3 loop: CASSSRTGDTEAFF. The CDR3 coding sequence is TGTGCCAGCAGCTCGAGGACAGGAGACACTGAAGCTTTCTTT.

Turning to this clonotype: A much larger clonotype is one base distant, so this may be a read error. The chain combines TRBV28 with TRBJ1-1; D is ambiguous. The V and J ends lost 8 bases and 2 bases respectively, with 12 bases between them. Looked up from germline, CDR1 is MDHEN and CDR2 is SYDVKM. This CDR3 is 13 amino acids long. The CDR3, as DNA: TGTGCCAGCGGCACCGACGGTAACACTGAAGCTTTCTTT. Protein: CASGTDGNTEAFF.

This clonotype was counted at least ten times. The chain uses TRBV7-9 and TRBJ1-2; no definite D call. Germline-derived CDR1 and CDR2 are SEHNR and FQNEAQ (reference sequence). V lost 1 base and J 0 bases, leaving 9 bases between the germline ends. There are 15 residues in the CDR3. CDR3 protein: CASSLDPVANYGYTF. CDR3 coding DNA: TGTGCCAGCAGCTTAGATCCGGTAGCTAACTATGGCTACACCTTC.

The gene calls are TRBV27 and TRBJ1-1; no reliable D call. The CDR3 totals 13 residues. From germline, CDR1 is MNHEY and CDR2 SMNVEV (reference sequence). Trimming cost V 6 bases and J 4 bases, with 12 bases left between them. CDR3 amino acids: CASRWAVITEAFF. The DNA for the CDR3 is TGTGCCAGCAGGTGGGCAGTAATCACTGAAGCTTTCTTT.

This clonotype has ten or more counts. This sequence joins TRBV27 and TRBJ2-3; the D gene is possibly TRBD2 (5 bases). Per germline, CDR1 MNHEY and CDR2 SMNVEV (reference sequence). The CDR3 is made up of 17 amino acids. V was trimmed by 1 base and J by 1 base, leaving 15 bases between them. CDR3 sequence: CASSLLNPAGGTDTQYF. CDR3 coding DNA: TGTGCCAGCAGTTTATTAAACCCGGCGGGTGGCACAGATACGCAGTATTTT.

There are many counts of this clonotype. The chain joins TRBV4-1 to TRBJ1-6; D gene uncertain. The length of the CDR3 is 14 residues. Trimming took 6 bases from V and 7 from J, leaving 13 bases between them. The germline CDR1 and CDR2 sequences are MGHRA and YSYEKL. This CDR3 is CASSIWTENSPLHF. CDR3 coding DNA: TGCGCCAGCAGTATATGGACGGAGAATTCACCCCTCCACTTT.

Notes on this clonotype: Being one base from a much bigger clone, this may be a read error. J is TRBJ2-6 and V is TRBV7-3; D is possibly TRBD1 (6 bases). The CDR3 totals 15 residues. The germline V gene encodes CDR1 SGHTA and CDR2 FQGTGA. The CDR3 region is CASSLLGAGANVPTF. The DNA of the CDR3 is TGTGCCAGCAGCTTATTGGGGGCTGGGGCCAACGTCCCGACTTTC.

This clonotype turned up a few times. The rearrangement uses TRBV5-1 and TRBJ2-3; unclear D gene. Trimming left V 6 bases short and J 1 base short, with 30 bases between. This CDR3 is 20 amino acids long. CDR1 is SGHRS and CDR2 is YFSETQ in the germline V gene. The CDR3 region is CASNPAEDPGFGVRTDTQYF. The CDR3 DNA reads as TGCGCCAGCAACCCCGCAGAGGACCCGGGCTTTGGCGTTCGCACAGATACGCAGTATTTT.

This clonotype has ten or more counts. The chain carries TRBV7-2 and TRBJ2-5; 10 positions agree with TRBD2. CDR1 SGHTA and CDR2 FQGNSA come from the germline V gene. The CDR3 runs 15 residues. The V segment lost 3 bases and the J segment 5 bases; nucleotides outside the gene matches: 6. The CDR3 region is CASSFSGGALETQYF. Written as DNA, the CDR3 is TGTGCCAGCAGCTTCAGCGGGGGGGCCCTCGAGACCCAGTACTTC.

In its sample, this clonotype was seen many times. The chain carries TRBV10-3 and TRBJ2-7; possibly TRBD2 for D (5 bases). The CDR3 is 12 amino acids. The germline CDR1 and CDR2 sequences are ENHRY and SYGVKD. Deletions cut 0 bases from V and 6 bases from J, with 6 bases between. The CDR3 region has the DNA TGTGCCATCAGTGAGTCGAGGGTCGAGCAGTACTTC. The encoded protein is CAISESRVEQYF.

This clonotype was found many times. V gene TRBV6-6 combines with J gene TRBJ2-2, with D possibly being TRBD1 or TRBD2 (5 bases each). The V gene lost 4 bases and the J gene lost 1 base, with 13 bases spanning the gap. The V gene's germline CDR1 is MNHNY and CDR2 SVGAGI (reference sequence). The CDR3 runs 16 residues. CDR3 protein: CASSSWDPGNTGELFF. The CDR3 nucleotides read TGTGCCAGCAGTTCCTGGGACCCAGGGAACACCGGGGAGCTGTTTTTT.

Many counts were recorded for this clonotype. V usage is TRBV20-1 and J usage is TRBJ2-6; TRBD2 agrees at 8 bases. Germline V CDR1 and CDR2: DFQATT, SNEGSKA (reference sequence). The trim removed 3 bases at V and 5 bases at J, leaving 15 bases unmatched. The CDR3 sequence is 18 residues long. CDR3 nucleotides: TGCAGTGCTAGCCCACCCCCGCGGGAGGATCTCAGGGCCAACGTCCTGACTTTC. Amino acids: CSASPPPREDLRANVLTF.

The chain couples TRBV15 to TRBJ2-2; a weak D match, TRBD1 (6 bases). This CDR3 has 15 residues. The V and J ends lost 8 bases and 6 bases respectively, with 19 bases between them. Per germline, CDR1 LNHNV and CDR2 YYDKDF (reference sequence). The CDR3 is CATGGLGTTPGELFF. The DNA for the CDR3 is TGTGCCACCGGCGGACTCGGGACAACCCCCGGGGAGCTGTTTTTT.

This clonotype has ten or more counts. The rearrangement uses TRBV4-3 and TRBJ2-4; no clear D. Germline values: CDR1 LGHNA, CDR2 YSLEER. The germline V and J ends were trimmed by 0 bases and 3 bases, with 9 bases remaining between them. The CDR3 length is 15 residues. CDR3 sequence: CASSQDIASKNIQYF. DNA of the CDR3: TGCGCCAGCAGCCAAGATATTGCGAGCAAAAACATTCAGTACTTC.

The sample holds a few counts of this clonotype. CDR3 region: CASSFSPRGRYNEQFF. In nucleotides, the CDR3 is TGTGCCAGCAGTTTCTCGCCTAGGGGGAGGTACAATGAGCAGTTCTTC. The chain uses TRBV27 and TRBJ2-1, with D perhaps being TRBD1 or TRBD2 (6 bases each). The CDR3 runs to 16 residues. V was pared by 3 bases and J by 4 bases, with 16 bases between. The germline V gene encodes CDR1 MNHEY and CDR2 SMNVEV (reference sequence).

This clonotype came up a few times. The chain combines TRBV7-9 with TRBJ2-7; TRBD1 matches 7 bases. CDR3 length equals 14 residues. Germline CDR1 SEHNR, CDR2 FQNEAQ (reference sequence). Trimming cost V 7 bases and J 2 bases; bases outside gene matches: 8. Here the CDR3 reads CASTGSDRAYEQYF. Written as DNA, the CDR3 is TGTGCCAGCACCGGATCAGACAGGGCCTACGAGCAGTACTTC.

V usage is TRBV18 and J usage is TRBJ1-4; tentatively, D is TRBD1 (5 bases). CDR3 length equals 17 residues. The ends were cut back, 3 bases at V and 7 bases at J, with 21 bases in the middle. Germline lookup yields CDR1 KGHSH and CDR2 LQKENI. This CDR3 reads CASSPFLGAGPTEKLFF. The DNA for the CDR3 is TGTGCCAGCTCACCCTTCCTTGGGGCAGGTCCAACTGAAAAACTGTTTTTT.

This clonotype appeared once. This may arise from a read error, as a much more abundant clone is one base away. This chain links TRBV6-5 with TRBJ2-5; the D gene could be TRBD1 or TRBD2 (6 bases each). The CDR3 is 15 amino acids. V was cut by 5 bases and J by 2 bases, with 15 bases left in between. Per the germline V gene, CDR1 is MNHEY and CDR2 is SVGAGI. CDR3 nucleotides: TGTGCCAGCAGTAAGGGGGGTCTTCGGCAAGAGACCCAGTACTTC. Translating it yields CASSKGGLRQETQYF.

A remark on this clonotype: A read error is possible here, since a much larger clone lies one base away. The chain has TRBV20-1 and TRBJ2-1; a possible D gene is TRBD2 (6 bases). Germline V lookup: CDR1 DFQATT, CDR2 SNEGSKA (reference sequence). The CDR3 is 13 residues long. V lost 1 base and J lost 8, with 12 bases in between. The CDR3 bases are TGCAGTGCTAGAGTACTAGCTAACGATGAGCAGTTCTTC. This translates into CSARVLANDEQFF.

This clonotype has at least ten counts. V is TRBV5-6 and J is TRBJ1-5; D perhaps matches TRBD1 (6 bases). This CDR3 contains 19 residues. CDR1 SGHDT and CDR2 YYEEEE come from the germline V gene. The ends were cut back, 2 bases at V and 0 bases at J, with 21 bases in the middle. Written as DNA, the CDR3 is TGTGCCAGCAGCTTCTTCGTGCAGGGGCCTAGCCTTAGCAATCAGCCCCAGCATTTT. Translated, it gives CASSFFVQGPSLSNQPQHF.

This clonotype was seen many times. The chain carries TRBV29-1 and TRBJ2-3; no clear D gene. The length of the CDR3 is 13 residues. The germline V and J ends were trimmed by 3 bases and 1 base, with 8 bases remaining between them. CDR1 and CDR2 (germline): SQVTM, ANQGSEA. The DNA of the CDR3 is TGCAGCGTTGATGGCTTGGGCACAGATACGCAGTATTTT. Translation gives CSVDGLGTDTQYF.